This T cell receptor beta chain was sequenced during a study of T cell repertoires in cytomegalovirus infection. TCRdb reprocessed the reads via MiXCR and lists one record per CDR3 protein. The table shows roughly 110,000 distinct CDR3 sequences, with roughly a tenth occurring only once. Only a few counts were recorded for this clonotype. No antigen is known for it. Germline values: CDR1 MDHEN, CDR2 SYDVKM. The ends were cut back, 6 bases at V and 1 base at J, with 12 bases in the middle. The CDR3 length is 14 residues. The chain employs TRBV28 and TRBJ1-2; D remains unclear. The source of this sequence is a human donor in good health (CMV status not recorded). Some clones in this sample may be carry-over from other donors' samples. Sequenced sample: PBMCs, sequenced either directly or after in vitro stimulation (not recorded which). In DNA form, the CDR3 reads TGTGCCAGCAGCACCAGACTGATTAACTATGGCTACACCTTC. As protein: CASSTRLINYGYTF.